Listed below are T cell receptor beta chains from one sample, sequenced in a study of lymphopenia after photon versus proton radiotherapy. Using immunoSEQ multiplex PCR, the repertoire was profiled, and TCRdb retains in-frame clones only, with some absent. The profile shows about 40,000 clones, about four fifths of them singletons. The sample here was peripheral blood, taken from a patient treated with proton-based radiotherapy. The receptors were sampled from a woman in her 70s with pancreatic cancer. The CDR3 runs from the conserved cysteine through the conserved F or W. Size is omitted from some rows. Given values are once, few, many or a class for expanded clones.

J	size	V	length	CDR3
TRBJ1-2	-	TRBV9	12	CASSVQDYGYTF
TRBJ2-7	-	TRBV4-1	15	CASSQESGGIYEQYF
TRBJ2-7	few	TRBV5-4	16	CASSASKGLAGYEQYF
TRBJ1-1	once	TRBV4-1	15	CASSQEGRGKAEAFF
TRBJ2-2	-	TRBV7-9	14	CASSSGTDTGELFF
TRBJ1-5	-	TRBV7-2	15	CASSLDGGSNQPQHF
TRBJ1-4	once	TRBV28	15	CASSFNGRTNEKLFF
TRBJ1-5	-	TRBV19	15	CASSIGGQGNQPQHF
TRBJ2-5	-	TRBV29-1	12	CSVPTSEETQYF
TRBJ2-3	-	TRBV9	14	CASSGDWPTDTQYF
TRBJ2-7	-	TRBV28	13	CASSPAGLYEQYF
TRBJ2-7	-	TRBV11-3	14	CASSPGDYSYEQYF
TRBJ2-5	-	TRBV28	15	CATRGQGEKLGTQYF
TRBJ2-1	-	TRBV4-2	15	CASNPKIGSYNEQFF
-	-	TRBV7-9	12	CASRRTAYEQYF